The 5 T cell receptor beta chains below were found in one sample sequenced in a study of blood T cell repertoires in COVID-19. The data were produced by immunoSEQ multiplex PCR, yet TCRdb's version contains in-frame clones alone and is incomplete. This sample has some 270,000 clones, with approximately 85% found just once. Specimen: peripheral blood. The receptors here all came from a woman in her 70s with acute or convalescent COVID-19.

The V and J genes are TRBV14 and TRBJ1-6; 7 bases agree with TRBD1. There are 14 residues in the CDR3. Germline values: CDR1 SGHDN, CDR2 FVKESK. V was pared by 3 bases and J by 11 bases, with 7 bases of the junction left unmatched. The CDR3 bases are TGTGCCAGCAGCCAGGTACAGGGGCCGGCACCCCTCCACTTT. It translates to CASSQVQGPAPLHF.

The J gene is TRBJ1-1, the V gene TRBV2, with D uncertain. The CDR3 consists of 12 residues. The germline V gene encodes CDR1 SNHLY and CDR2 FYNNEI. With 5 bases removed from V and 7 bases from J, the gap between germline ends came to 11 bases. The CDR3 region is CASSRSELEAFF. CDR3 sequence (DNA): TGTGCCAGCAGTCGCAGCGAACTTGAAGCTTTCTTT.

The chain links TRBV6-5 to TRBJ1-1; D remains unclear. The CDR3 length is 12 residues. The V gene's germline CDR1 is MNHEY and CDR2 SVGAGI. V lost 7 bases and J 4 bases, leaving 10 bases between the germline ends. CDR3 nucleotide sequence: TGTGCCAGCACGCGGTGGATCACTGAAGCTTTCTTT. Encoded protein: CASTRWITEAFF.

The chain links TRBV7-8 to TRBJ2-1; maybe TRBD2 (7 bases). The V end was cut by 3 bases, the J end by 5 bases, with 11 bases between. Per germline, CDR1 SGHVS and CDR2 FQNEAQ. The CDR3 contains 14 residues. CDR3 sequence: CASSLGGLNNEQFF. The CDR3 nucleotides read TGTGCCAGCAGCTTGGGGGGGCTCAACAATGAGCAGTTCTTC. The variable domain in full, with the rest retrieved from reference TRBV7-8 and TRBJ2-1, is GAGVSQSPRYKVAKRGQDVALRCDPISGHVSLFWYQQALGQGPEFLTYFQNEAQLDKSGLPSDRFFAERPEGSVSTLKIQRTQQEDSAVYLCASSLGGLNNEQFFGPGTRLTVL.

This chain connects TRBV5-1 to TRBJ2-1; 11 bases agree with TRBD2. With V trimmed by 2 bases and J by 9 bases, 4 bases remained unmatched. The CDR3 is made up of 14 amino acids. From germline, CDR1 is SGHRS and CDR2 YFSETQ. CDR3 nucleotides: TGCGCCAGCAGCTTTAGCGGGGGGGGAAGTGAGCAGTTCTTC. This encodes CASSFSGGGSEQFF.